This TCR beta chain was retrieved from a study of blood T cells in healthy people across ages. CDR1 is LGHNA and CDR2 is YNFKEQ in the germline V gene. The CDR3 is 16 amino acids. V lost 1 base and J 8 bases, leaving 18 bases between the germline ends. The second PCR ran roughly 7 to 12 cycles with a sample-barcoded 5' primer and J-beta primers. TCRdb ran MiXCR on the 5' RACE reads and lists one entry per CDR3 protein. The sample has under 2,000,000 distinct CDR3 sequences, around 50% seen once; the top ten hold roughly 2.1%. This receptor was taken from a woman between 40 and 55 years old in good health. The specimen was blood. V gene TRBV4-2 combines with J gene TRBJ2-1; a weak D match, TRBD2 (5 bases). The CDR3 DNA reads as TGTGCCAGCAGCCAAGCCCGGGAAGGGTGGTACGATGAGCAGTTCTTC. This encodes CASSQAREGWYDEQFF.